A selection of T cell receptor beta chains follows, all from one sample in a study of blood T cell repertoires in COVID-19. The method was immunoSEQ multiplex PCR; TCRdb's version includes in-frame clones alone and lacks a portion of them. The data show approximately 300,000 clones, over 75% seen once. The sequenced sample was peripheral blood. All receptors derive from a woman between 25 and 40 years old with COVID-19, enrolled during active disease. Both conserved end residues are part of each CDR3. Fields, in order: V gene, J gene, clone size, D gene, CDR3 protein, CDR3 DNA. D genes are given only for firm matches. Clone size is shown for a subset of rows, as once, few, many or a class of expanded clone.

V gene: TRBV18; J gene: TRBJ2-7; clone size: .; D gene: TRBD2; CDR3 protein: CASSPVLAGGSYEQYF; CDR3 DNA: TGTGCCAGCTCACCCGTACTAGCGGGAGGGTCCTACGAGCAGTACTTC
V gene: TRBV30; J gene: TRBJ2-7; clone size: once; D gene: .; CDR3 protein: CAWSARTEQYF; CDR3 DNA: TGTGCCTGGAGTGCTAGGACAGAGCAGTACTTC
V gene: TRBV19; J gene: TRBJ2-1; clone size: once; D gene: TRBD1; CDR3 protein: CASSSGTGSYNEQFF; CDR3 DNA: TGTGCCAGTAGTTCCGGGACAGGATCCTACAATGAGCAGTTCTTC
V gene: TRBV7-9; J gene: TRBJ2-1; clone size: .; D gene: .; CDR3 protein: CASSLGLILNNEQFF; CDR3 DNA: TGTGCCAGCAGCTTAGGACTGATTTTAAACAATGAGCAGTTCTTC
V gene: TRBV27; J gene: TRBJ1-4; clone size: .; D gene: .; CDR3 protein: CASRAGEKLFF; CDR3 DNA: TGTGCCAGCAGGGCAGGTGAAAAACTGTTTTTT
V gene: TRBV6-5; J gene: TRBJ1-2; clone size: .; D gene: TRBD1; CDR3 protein: CASSYAGGQGSGYTF; CDR3 DNA: TGTGCCAGCAGTTACGCCGGCGGACAGGGGTCTGGCTACACCTTC
V gene: TRBV2; J gene: TRBJ2-1; clone size: .; D gene: .; CDR3 protein: CASSEGYLVEQFF; CDR3 DNA: TGTGCCAGCAGTGAAGGCTACCTGGTTGAGCAGTTCTTC
V gene: TRBV9; J gene: TRBJ2-2; clone size: .; D gene: .; CDR3 protein: CASSVATTGYGELFF; CDR3 DNA: TGTGCCAGCAGCGTAGCTACCACAGGGTACGGGGAGCTGTTTTTT
V gene: TRBV10-1; J gene: TRBJ2-2; clone size: .; D gene: TRBD2; CDR3 protein: CASSGGLAGAPRVTGELFF; CDR3 DNA: TGCGCCAGCAGTGGGGGACTAGCGGGAGCCCCACGGGTCACCGGGGAGCTGTTTTTT
V gene: TRBV5-1; J gene: TRBJ1-4; clone size: .; D gene: .; CDR3 protein: CASSLEGQDDEKLFF; CDR3 DNA: TGCGCCAGCAGCTTGGAAGGCCAGGATGATGAAAAACTGTTTTTT
V gene: TRBV15; J gene: TRBJ2-3; clone size: .; D gene: TRBD1; CDR3 protein: CATSILGGEEAQYF; CDR3 DNA: TGTGCCACCAGCATCCTAGGGGGCGAAGAGGCGCAGTATTTT
V gene: TRBV5-4; J gene: TRBJ2-5; clone size: .; D gene: TRBD2; CDR3 protein: CASSLSGYGRGETQYF; CDR3 DNA: TGTGCCAGCAGCTTGAGTGGATACGGGAGGGGTGAGACCCAGTACTTC
V gene: TRBV5-1; J gene: TRBJ2-4; clone size: .; D gene: .; CDR3 protein: CASSPRTGRGRLAKNIQYF; CDR3 DNA: TGCGCCAGCAGCCCACGGACAGGGCGGGGGAGGCTAGCCAAAAACATTCAGTACTTC
V gene: TRBV19; J gene: TRBJ1-4; clone size: .; D gene: TRBD1; CDR3 protein: CASRRTGQGEKLFF; CDR3 DNA: TGTGCCAGTAGGAGGACAGGGCAAGGCGAAAAACTGTTTTTT
V gene: TRBV19; J gene: TRBJ1-2; clone size: .; D gene: .; CDR3 protein: CASSTSIQGVYGYTF; CDR3 DNA: TGTGCCAGTAGTACTAGCATACAGGGTGTCTATGGCTACACCTTC
V gene: TRBV6-6; J gene: TRBJ2-1; clone size: once; D gene: .; CDR3 protein: CASRTSAYNEQFF; CDR3 DNA: TGTGCCAGCAGGACTTCTGCTTACAATGAGCAGTTCTTC
V gene: TRBV4-2; J gene: TRBJ2-5; clone size: .; D gene: TRBD1; CDR3 protein: CASSQRGRTQETQYF; CDR3 DNA: TGTGCCAGCAGCCAAAGGGGGCGGACACAAGAGACCCAGTACTTC
V gene: TRBV4-1; J gene: TRBJ1-1; clone size: few; D gene: .; CDR3 protein: CASSQVSRKAFF; CDR3 DNA: TGCGCCAGCAGCCAAGTATCCCGTAAAGCTTTCTTT
V gene: TRBV24-1; J gene: TRBJ2-2; clone size: .; D gene: .; CDR3 protein: CAAGRGTGELFF; CDR3 DNA: TGTGCCGCGGGGCGAGGAACCGGGGAGCTGTTTTTT
V gene: TRBV11-2; J gene: TRBJ1-2; clone size: .; D gene: TRBD1; CDR3 protein: CASSFRTGNGYTF; CDR3 DNA: TGTGCCAGCAGCTTTAGGACAGGAAATGGCTACACCTTC
V gene: TRBV4-3; J gene: TRBJ2-5; clone size: .; D gene: TRBD1; CDR3 protein: CASSQGTGKETQYF; CDR3 DNA: TGCGCCAGCAGCCAGGGGACAGGGAAAGAGACCCAGTACTTC
V gene: TRBV27; J gene: TRBJ1-1; clone size: .; D gene: TRBD1; CDR3 protein: CASSPNRGRPVDTEAFF; CDR3 DNA: TGTGCCAGCAGTCCCAACAGGGGGCGTCCGGTGGACACTGAAGCTTTCTTT
V gene: TRBV10-3; J gene: TRBJ2-6; clone size: once; D gene: TRBD2; CDR3 protein: CAISDPGLVRGANVLTF; CDR3 DNA: TGTGCCATCAGTGATCCGGGACTAGTAAGAGGGGCCAACGTCCTGACTTTC
V gene: TRBV3-1/TRBV3-2; J gene: TRBJ1-6; clone size: .; D gene: TRBD1; CDR3 protein: CASSHGQGESPLHF; CDR3 DNA: TGTGCCAGCAGCCACGGACAGGGCGAGTCACCCCTCCACTTT
V gene: TRBV5-4; J gene: TRBJ2-2; clone size: .; D gene: TRBD2; CDR3 protein: CASSAKGRTGGTGELFF; CDR3 DNA: TGTGCCAGCAGCGCCAAAGGACGGACGGGGGGCACCGGGGAGCTGTTTTTT
V gene: TRBV5-8; J gene: TRBJ1-1; clone size: .; D gene: TRBD1; CDR3 protein: CASSPGQGRTEAFF; CDR3 DNA: TGTGCCAGCAGCCCTGGACAGGGGAGGACTGAAGCTTTCTTT
V gene: TRBV5-1; J gene: TRBJ2-1; clone size: .; D gene: .; CDR3 protein: CASSLERVDGEQFF; CDR3 DNA: TGCGCCAGCAGCTTGGAACGGGTGGATGGTGAGCAGTTCTTC
V gene: TRBV2; J gene: TRBJ1-2; clone size: .; D gene: .; CDR3 protein: CASSTTRGDGYTF; CDR3 DNA: TGTGCCAGCAGCACTACAAGGGGTGATGGCTACACCTTC
V gene: TRBV11-2; J gene: TRBJ2-1; clone size: .; D gene: TRBD1; CDR3 protein: CASSPTTGRDEQFF; CDR3 DNA: TGTGCCAGCAGCCCCACGACAGGGCGCGATGAGCAGTTCTTC
V gene: TRBV27; J gene: TRBJ2-1; clone size: .; D gene: .; CDR3 protein: CASSLGSGNEQFF; CDR3 DNA: TGTGCCAGCAGTTTAGGAAGCGGCAATGAGCAGTTCTTC
V gene: TRBV19; J gene: TRBJ2-6; clone size: .; D gene: .; CDR3 protein: CASRPTGLPSSGANVLTF; CDR3 DNA: TGTGCCAGTAGGCCCACGGGACTCCCGAGCTCTGGGGCCAACGTCCTGACTTTC
V gene: TRBV10-2; J gene: TRBJ2-5; clone size: .; D gene: .; CDR3 protein: CASSTEQETQYF; CDR3 DNA: TGCGCCAGCAGCACAGAGCAAGAGACCCAGTACTTC
V gene: TRBV24-1; J gene: TRBJ2-3; clone size: once; D gene: .; CDR3 protein: CATSERTDTQYF; CDR3 DNA: TGTGCCACCAGTGAGCGGACAGATACGCAGTATTTT
V gene: TRBV4-2; J gene: TRBJ2-7; clone size: .; D gene: TRBD2; CDR3 protein: CASSQEAALADYPVF; CDR3 DNA: TGTGCCAGCAGCCAAGAAGCAGCACTAGCGGACTACCCGGTCTTC
V gene: TRBV11-2; J gene: TRBJ2-7; clone size: .; D gene: TRBD2; CDR3 protein: CASQRGLDVHEQYF; CDR3 DNA: TGTGCCAGCCAACGTGGACTAGATGTACACGAGCAGTACTTC